The present entry profiles one TCR beta chain with its context. This clonotype has a count of ten or more. This clone's antigen is unknown. Base qualities are not at hand, and no much larger clone is one base apart. The data are from a study of blood T cells in healthy people across ages (dated by TCRdb to between 2015 and 2017). In the study overall: In model experiments, template switching captured about one uniquely barcoded TCR beta cDNA molecule for every two T cells. Two additional independent replicas of 1 million unique cDNA reads from the same blood draw were analyzed for two donors (one aged 18 to 29 and one aged 80 or older). To avoid experimental bias, donors of different ages were distributed randomly across sequencing lanes. To track age-related changes in TCR beta repertoire diversity, the study relied on deep sequencing normalized with unique cDNA molecular identifiers. Donors were grouped into four age groups: young (average roughly 15 years), middle-aged (about 38), aged (about 59) and long-lived (less than 85). Study-wide findings and limitations: Donor CMV infection status was unknown, potentially confounding age-related changes in expanded clonotypes. Estimates of total diversity based on one million sequenced T cells were regarded as lower bounds and as underestimates. Observed TCR beta diversity per million T cells fell roughly linearly with age, and a significant reduction was already apparent by age roughly 40. The percentage of naive T cells measured by flow cytometry correlated strongly with observed TCR beta diversity. The long-lived group showed more naive CD4+ T cells, fewer expanded clones and increased TCR diversity than the aged group, suggesting age selection. Bulk unsorted PBMC profiling prevented conclusive comparison of naive and antigen-experienced compartments.

The donors were 40 or so Caucasian individuals from Russia, aged roughly 6 to 100 years, who were systemically healthy. Approximately 9.3 milliliters of peripheral blood were collected from each donor into EDTA-treated Vacutainer tubes. Ficoll-Paque density-gradient centrifugation was used to isolate PBMCs, with at least 7 million per sample. Total RNA was extracted from PBMCs with Trizol reagent, with at least 6 micrograms obtained per sample. Naive CD45RAhigh/CD27high T cell percentages were measured by flow cytometry on a PBMC aliquot from every donor. The library was made by 5' RACE. TCRdb names Illumina HiSeq 2500 as the instrument used. A second PCR of 7 to 11 cycles was performed with a sample-barcoded 5' primer and a J-beta primer mix. A template-switch 5' adaptor carrying 12 random nucleotides introduced a unique molecular identifier onto each TCR beta cDNA molecule. At least 2.5 million CDR3-containing paired-end reads were obtained from each sample. First-strand cDNA was synthesized from all RNA with the Mint cDNA synthesis kit, primed by a TRBC-specific oligonucleotide. After uracil-DNA glycosylase treatment, a first 18-cycle PCR used universal primers M1SS and BC2_uni_R on all cDNA. The published analysis was carried out like this. Each sample was normalized by randomly selecting 1 million high-quality reads, each carrying a distinct molecular identifier. Instead of being binned into consensus sequences, reads with shared molecular identifiers were discarded. MiTCR, with a Q25 quality threshold and the strictest error-elimination algorithm, was used for CDR3 identification, clonotype clustering and error correction. Lower-bound total TCR beta diversity was estimated with a nonparametric unseen species model using Euler transformation. TCRdb ran its own pipeline on the public reads, namely fastp trimming at Q25 and MiXCR clone calling, and kept in-frame beta chains. When rows share a CDR3 protein, they turn into one entry using the most common DNA and genes. The V and J calls and clone size are TCRdb's, not the authors'. The sample table contains over 700,000 distinct CDR3 sequences; only one count was recorded for about 55% of them. The ten largest clonotypes hold approximately 40% of the sample.

Sequencing used blood. The TCR comes from a man older than 75 in good health.

The sequenced DNA: TGTGCCAGCAGTCCGGGGGCCGTACCAGGGACCCAGTACTTC. It is translated as CASSPGAVPGTQYF. The chain uses TRBV28 and TRBJ2-5; the D segment might be TRBD1 or TRBD2, since each matches 6 bases. From its cysteine to its phenylalanine, the CDR3 spans 14 amino acids. Only the CDR3 portion is preserved as DNA: 42 bases, with reading frame beginning at the first base. The germline V gene sets CDR1 to MDHEN and CDR2 to SYDVKM. V and J are truncated by 5 bases and 7 bases respectively, leaving an intervening sequence of 17 bases.